The 23 T cell receptor beta chains in this list originate from one sample, sequenced in a study of long-term antiretroviral therapy in people with HIV. Running of the v3.0 immunoSEQ assay took place at survey level. Clones were sequenced by immunoSEQ multiplex PCR, and TCRdb holds only the in-frame ones, with some missing. The table has fewer than 20,000 clones, 80% to 90% seen once. The input for sequencing was unsorted PBMCs, taken 0.1 years after starting antiretroviral therapy. The receptors originated from a man aged 18-30 years with HIV.

This rearrangement joins TRBV7-8 to TRBJ1-1, with a weak D call TRBD1 (6 bases). Germline V CDR1 and CDR2: SGHVS, FQNEAQ. The CDR3 contains 14 residues. The ends were cut back, 5 bases at V and 6 bases at J, with 16 bases in the middle. CDR3 sequence: CASSPEPSGAEAFF. In nucleotides, the CDR3 is TGTGCCAGCAGCCCGGAACCCTCAGGGGCTGAAGCTTTCTTT.

This clone was picked up a small number of times. The chain recombines TRBV30 with TRBJ1-5; no definite D call. The CDR3 sequence is 12 residues long. Germline V gives CDR1 GTSNPN, CDR2 SVGIG (reference sequence). The V and J ends lost 1 base and 9 bases respectively, with 10 bases between them. In DNA, the CDR3 is TGTGCCTGGAGTGCAGGACGGCCGCCCCAGCATTTT. Protein sequence: CAWSAGRPPQHF. The full variable domain, completed using reference TRBV30 and TRBJ1-5, is SQTIHQWPATLVQPVGSPLSLECTVEGTSNPNLYWYRQAAGRGLQLLFYSVGIGQISSEVPQNLSASRPQDRQFILSSKKLLLSDSGFYLCAWSAGRPPQHFGDGTRLSIL.

The rearrangement joins TRBV11-2 to TRBJ2-3; the match to TRBD2 covers 11 bases. The V and J ends lost 2 bases and 3 bases, in that order; junction bases with no gene match: 7. This CDR3 comprises 17 residues. Germline CDR1 SGHAT, CDR2 FQNNGV. CDR3 residues: CASSLIPSGGLTDTQYF. The CDR3, as DNA: TGTGCCAGCAGCTTAATCCCTAGCGGGGGGCTAACAGATACGCAGTATTTT.

The chain is built from TRBV30 and TRBJ2-1, with 7 nucleotides matching TRBD2. There are 14 residues in the CDR3. Germline-derived CDR1 and CDR2 are GTSNPN and SVGIG (reference sequence). V dropped 4 bases and J dropped 0; count of bases not matched to a gene: 3. The CDR3 DNA sequence: TGTGCCTGGATTGCGGGAGACTCCTACAATGAGCAGTTCTTC. Its protein product is CAWIAGDSYNEQFF. The full variable domain, rest sourced from reference TRBV30 and TRBJ2-1, is SQTIHQWPATLVQPVGSPLSLECTVEGTSNPNLYWYRQAAGRGLQLLFYSVGIGQISSEVPQNLSASRPQDRQFILSSKKLLLSDSGFYLCAWIAGDSYNEQFFGPGTRLTVL.

The rearrangement uses TRBV9 and TRBJ2-1; D possibly corresponds to TRBD1 (5 bases). Trimming stripped 0 bases from V and 9 bases from J, with 16 bases between. CDR1 and CDR2 from the germline V gene are SGDLS and YYNGEE. The CDR3 runs 15 residues. The CDR3 is CASSVEGVSLSEQFF. The CDR3 DNA reads TGTGCCAGCAGCGTAGAAGGGGTCAGCCTAAGTGAGCAGTTCTTC.

This chain connects TRBV9 to TRBJ2-4; tentatively, D is TRBD2 (5 bases). Germline V CDR1 and CDR2: SGDLS, YYNGEE. Trimming took off 0 bases at V and 2 bases at J, with 15 bases between the two ends. The CDR3 consists of 17 residues. As DNA, the CDR3 is TGTGCCAGCAGCGTAGACGGACTGGACGGAACCAAAAACATTCAGTACTTC. Translated: CASSVDGLDGTKNIQYF.

The chain carries TRBV7-8 and TRBJ1-2; TRBD1 agrees at 8 bases. The V gene's germline CDR1 is SGHVS and CDR2 FQNEAQ. With V trimmed by 1 base and J by 8 bases, 9 bases remained unmatched. This CDR3 is built from 15 residues. In DNA form, the CDR3 reads TGTGCCAGCAGCTTAGGTCGAGGCAGGGGGCGAGGCTACACCTTC. This gives the protein CASSLGRGRGRGYTF.

The gene calls are TRBV6-5 and TRBJ2-3, with 8 positions matching TRBD2. Germline CDR1 reads MNHEY; CDR2 reads SVGAGI. CDR3 length equals 15 residues. V trimming: 2 bases; J trimming: 6 bases; junction bases outside the gene matches: 7. This chain's CDR3 is CASSYGRGGSDTQYF. CDR3 in DNA: TGTGCCAGCAGTTACGGACGCGGGGGGAGCGATACGCAGTATTTT.

The V gene is TRBV6-1, the J gene TRBJ2-5; weak D call: TRBD2 (6 bases). V was cut by 2 bases and J by 1 base, with 26 bases left in between. The germline gives CDR1 MNHNS, CDR2 SASEGT. This CDR3 comprises 20 residues. In nucleotides, the CDR3 is TGTGCCAGCAGTGAATTTTGGGTAGGAGGGCATCGACCGATCCAAGAGACCCAGTACTTC. It is translated as CASSEFWVGGHRPIQETQYF.

CDR3 coding DNA: TGTGCCAGCAGCCCCGGGTCCTATGGCTACACCTTC. Translation gives CASSPGSYGYTF. The V and J genes are TRBV7-2 and TRBJ1-2; unclear D gene. Germline V gene data show CDR1 as SGHTA and CDR2 as FQGNSA. V gave up 5 bases and J gave up 4 bases, with 8 bases separating them. CDR3 size: 12 residues.

The chain uses TRBV2 and TRBJ2-7; 9 bases are a match to TRBD1. The CDR3 totals 13 residues. The germline CDR1 and CDR2 sequences are SNHLY and FYNNEI. The trim removed 8 bases at V and 5 bases at J, leaving 7 bases unmatched. The CDR3 DNA reads TGTGCCAGCCTGGGACAGGGATTTCACGAGCAGTACTTC. Translation: CASLGQGFHEQYF.

This chain uses TRBV29-1 with TRBJ2-1, with 10 bases that match TRBD2. The germline CDR1 and CDR2 sequences are SQVTM and ANQGSEA. CDR3 size: 13 residues. J gave up 7 bases and V 4 bases, and 4 bases lay outside the gene matches. CDR3 region: CSVASGGTNEQFF. Written as DNA, the CDR3 is TGCAGCGTTGCTAGCGGGGGTACTAATGAGCAGTTCTTC.

This clone was seen once. Different DNA sequences within this sample yield the same CDR3. The chain combines TRBV2 with TRBJ2-5, with 9 bases fitting TRBD2. CDR1 is SNHLY and CDR2 is FYNNEI in the germline V gene. Losses at the gene ends were 1 base for V and 5 bases for J; bases not matched to a gene: 5. CDR3 length: 15 residues. The CDR3 reads CASSEGGGAGETQYF. CDR3 DNA sequence: TGTGCCAGCAGTGAAGGCGGGGGGGCTGGGGAGACCCAGTACTTC.

The V and J genes are TRBV6-5 and TRBJ1-1; D perhaps matches TRBD1 (5 bases). The V gene lost 0 bases and the J gene lost 3 bases, with 8 bases spanning the gap. The CDR3 loop spans 14 amino acids. Germline lookup yields CDR1 MNHEY and CDR2 SVGAGI. CDR3: CASSYSKGYTEAFF. The CDR3 bases are TGTGCCAGCAGTTACTCTAAGGGGTACACTGAAGCTTTCTTT.

V gene TRBV7-9 combines with J gene TRBJ2-7, with D perhaps given as TRBD1 or TRBD2 (5 bases each). Per the germline V gene, CDR1 is SEHNR and CDR2 is FQNEAQ (reference sequence). V lost 2 bases and J lost 0, with 11 bases in between. This CDR3 has 15 amino acids. The CDR3 loop reads CASSLRDGYSYEQYF. CDR3 DNA sequence: TGTGCCAGCAGCTTACGGGACGGTTACTCCTACGAGCAGTACTTC.

The J gene is TRBJ2-2, the V gene TRBV7-8, with D possibly being TRBD2 (6 bases). This CDR3 is 17 amino acids long. Looked up from germline, CDR1 is SGHVS and CDR2 is FQNEAQ. V gave up 5 bases and J gave up 7 bases, with 23 bases separating them. CDR3 region: CASSAEVGGRSFGELFF. The CDR3 nucleotides read TGTGCCAGCAGCGCCGAGGTCGGGGGAAGGTCCTTCGGGGAGCTGTTTTTT. Complete variable domain (other parts from reference TRBV7-8 and TRBJ2-2): GAGVSQSPRYKVAKRGQDVALRCDPISGHVSLFWYQQALGQGPEFLTYFQNEAQLDKSGLPSDRFFAERPEGSVSTLKIQRTQQEDSAVYLCASSAEVGGRSFGELFFGEGSRLTVL.

This chain links TRBV4-3 with TRBJ1-4; D might be TRBD1 (5 bases). From germline, CDR1 is LGHNA and CDR2 YSLEER. This CDR3 region has 12 residues. Trimming cost V 4 bases and J 6 bases, with 6 bases left between them. The CDR3 sequence: CASSLGDEKLFF. Written as DNA, the CDR3 is TGCGCCAGCAGCCTAGGGGATGAAAAACTGTTTTTT.

The genes are TRBV30 and TRBJ1-1; D unresolved. The germline V and J ends were trimmed by 1 base and 5 bases, with 11 bases remaining between them. The CDR3 is made up of 13 amino acids. Per the germline V gene, CDR1 is GTSNPN and CDR2 is SVGIG (reference sequence). CDR3 bases: TGTGCCTGGAGTGACCGGGAGGTGACTGAAGCTTTCTTT. It yields the protein CAWSDREVTEAFF.

This chain links TRBV7-9 with TRBJ2-1; no clear D gene. From germline, CDR1 is SEHNR and CDR2 FQNEAQ (reference sequence). Trimming removed 0 bases from V and 5 bases from J, with 23 bases in between. The CDR3 runs to 19 residues. Written as DNA, the CDR3 is TGTGCCAGCAGCTTAGCACGTTACGCTTACGAGAAGTCAAACAATGAGCAGTTCTTC. Its translation is CASSLARYAYEKSNNEQFF.

The J gene is TRBJ2-6, the V gene TRBV11-2, with 13 bases that match TRBD2. In germline, CDR1 is SGHAT, CDR2 FQNNGV. The CDR3 has 18 residues. After removal of 7 bases from V and 2 bases from J, the junction contained 8 bases not matched to a gene. CDR3 in amino acids: CASTLGLAGVTGANVLTF. Here the CDR3 DNA reads TGTGCCAGCACTCTCGGACTAGCGGGGGTAACTGGGGCCAACGTCCTGACTTTC. Using reference TRBV11-2 and TRBJ2-6 for the parts outside the CDR3, the full variable domain is EAGVAQSPRYKIIEKRQSVAFWCNPISGHATLYWYQQILGQGPKLLIQFQNNGVVDDSQLPKDRFSAERLKGVDSTLKIQPAKLEDSAVYLCASTLGLAGVTGANVLTFGAGSRLTVL.

CDR3 sequence (DNA): TGTGCCAGCATAAGTCAGGGCGGAAACACCATATATTTT. This translates into CASISQGGNTIYF. The chain employs TRBV6-1 and TRBJ1-3; D perhaps matches TRBD1 (5 bases). V lost 7 bases and J 4 bases, leaving 11 bases between the germline ends. CDR3 size: 13 residues. The germline gives CDR1 MNHNS, CDR2 SASEGT.

This chain connects TRBV7-2 to TRBJ2-1; possibly TRBD1 or TRBD2 for D (5 bases each). The CDR3 covers 12 residues. Germline values: CDR1 SGHTA, CDR2 FQGNSA. Trimming took 2 bases from V and 12 from J, leaving 11 bases between them. CDR3 protein: CASSLLSGPQFF. The CDR3 DNA follows: TGTGCCAGCAGCTTATTGTCGGGACCGCAGTTCTTC.

This sequence joins TRBV7-2 and TRBJ2-1; TRBD1 agrees at 11 bases. The germline V gene encodes CDR1 SGHTA and CDR2 FQGNSA. J was trimmed by 9 bases and V by 5 bases; bases with no gene match: 12. The CDR3 has 16 amino acids. The CDR3, as DNA: TGTGCCAGCAGCCTGGGGGACAGGGGGTATAAAATTGAGCAGTTCTTC. Its protein product is CASSLGDRGYKIEQFF. Full variable domain (missing parts from reference TRBV7-2 and TRBJ2-1): GAGVSQSPSNKVTEKGKDVELRCDPISGHTALYWYRQSLGQGLEFLIYFQGNSAPDKSGLPSDRFSAERTGGSVSTLTIQRTQQEDSAVYLCASSLGDRGYKIEQFFGPGTRLTVL.